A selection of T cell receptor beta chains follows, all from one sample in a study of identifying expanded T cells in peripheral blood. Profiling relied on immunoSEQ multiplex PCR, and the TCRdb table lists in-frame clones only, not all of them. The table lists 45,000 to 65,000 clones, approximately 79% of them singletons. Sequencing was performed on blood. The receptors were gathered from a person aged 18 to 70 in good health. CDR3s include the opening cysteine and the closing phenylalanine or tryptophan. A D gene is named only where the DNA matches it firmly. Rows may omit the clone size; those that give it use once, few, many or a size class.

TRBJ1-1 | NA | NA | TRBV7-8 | TGTGCCAGCAGCTACCAGCAGGTAACTTTCTTT | CASSYQQVTFF
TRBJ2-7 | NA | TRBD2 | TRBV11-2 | TGTGCCAGCAGAGACAGCGGGGCCCGCTACGAGCAGTACTTC | CASRDSGARYEQYF
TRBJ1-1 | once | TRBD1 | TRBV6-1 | TGTGCCAGCAGGGGTGGACAGGACAAAATTGAAGCTTTCTTT | CASRGGQDKIEAFF
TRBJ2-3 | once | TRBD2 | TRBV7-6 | TGTGCCAGCAGCTTGTTGCTAGCGGCTAGCACAGATACGCAGTATTTT | CASSLLLAASTDTQYF
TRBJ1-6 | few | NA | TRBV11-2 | TGTGCCAGCAGCTTAGCAATAGGGGAAGGATCACCCCTCCACTTT | CASSLAIGEGSPLHF
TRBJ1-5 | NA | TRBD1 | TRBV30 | TGTGCCTGGACCCAACGGGGACAGGGGGCTCAGCCCCAGCATTTT | CAWTQRGQGAQPQHF
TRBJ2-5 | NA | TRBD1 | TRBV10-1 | TGCGCCCTCCGGGACAGGGAGTGGTCGGGCACGGTGGGGACCCAGTACTTC | CALRDREWSGTVGTQYF
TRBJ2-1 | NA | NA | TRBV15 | TGTGCCACCAGCGCCTCTGAGGTCTACAATGAGCAGTTCTTC | CATSASEVYNEQFF
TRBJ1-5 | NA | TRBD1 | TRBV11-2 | TGTGCCAGCAGCCCCCACAGGGGAGATCAGCCCCAGCATTTT | CASSPHRGDQPQHF
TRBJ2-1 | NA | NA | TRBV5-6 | TGTGCCAGCAGCCGCCCGGGGGACCCCCACAATGAGCAGTTCTTC | CASSRPGDPHNEQFF
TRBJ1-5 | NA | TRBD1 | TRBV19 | TGTGCCAGTAGTCCCAGAAAAACAGGGGTCAATCAGCCCCAGCATTTT | CASSPRKTGVNQPQHF
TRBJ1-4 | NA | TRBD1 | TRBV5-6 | TGTGCCAGCAGCCTGGACAGGGGCGGGGGCGAAAAACTGTTTTTT | CASSLDRGGGEKLFF
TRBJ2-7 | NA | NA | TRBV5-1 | TGCGCCAGCAGCTTGGGGCTCATTGGGAACGAGCAGTACTTC | CASSLGLIGNEQYF
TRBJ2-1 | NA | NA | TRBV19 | TGTGCCAGTAGTATCGAATCTGGTAGTTACCTCGGCAATGAGCAGTTCTTC | CASSIESGSYLGNEQFF
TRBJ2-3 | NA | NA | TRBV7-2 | TGTGCCAGCAGCCCCAATAGGGCAACAGATACGCAGTATTTT | CASSPNRATDTQYF
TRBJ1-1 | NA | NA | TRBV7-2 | TGTGCCAGCAGCGTAGGACTGGGACTGAACACTGAAGCTTTCTTT | CASSVGLGLNTEAFF
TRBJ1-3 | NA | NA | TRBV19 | TGTGCCAGTAGTGCCCCAACACAGGGAAATGGAAACACCATATATTTT | CASSAPTQGNGNTIYF
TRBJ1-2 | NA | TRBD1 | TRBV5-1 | TGCGCCAGCAGCATGGGACAGGGTCGACGCTACACCTTC | CASSMGQGRRYTF
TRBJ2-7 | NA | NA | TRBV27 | TGTGCCAGCAGTCCCAACCCCACGGGGGCAGGGAACGAGCAGTACTTC | CASSPNPTGAGNEQYF
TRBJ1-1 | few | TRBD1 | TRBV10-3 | TGTGCCATCAGTGAGTCCTACAGGGGTGCGACTGAAGCTTTCTTT | CAISESYRGATEAFF
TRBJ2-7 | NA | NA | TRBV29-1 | TGCAGCGTTGAAGACGTGGGGGGCGAGCAGTACTTC | CSVEDVGGEQYF
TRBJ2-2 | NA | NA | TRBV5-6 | TGTGCCAGCAGCTCCAGGACCGGGGAGCTGTTTTTT | CASSSRTGELFF
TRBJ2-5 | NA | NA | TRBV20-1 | TGCAGTGCGACTAGAGAGGAGACCCAGTACTTC | CSATREETQYF
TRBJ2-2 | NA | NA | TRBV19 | TGTGCCAGTAGTATGGTGGTCACCGGGGAGCTGTTTTTT | CASSMVVTGELFF
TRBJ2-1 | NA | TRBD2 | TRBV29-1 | TGCAGCCTGACCAGCGGGAGGGCCTACAATGAGCAGTTCTTC | CSLTSGRAYNEQFF
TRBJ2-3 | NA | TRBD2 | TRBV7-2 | TGTGCCAGCAGCTTAAGGGCGAGCGGGAGGGGAAGGCCCAAAGATACGCAGTATTTT | CASSLRASGRGRPKDTQYF
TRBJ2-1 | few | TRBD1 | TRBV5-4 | TGTGCCAGCAGCTGGGACAGGGGTGGGGAGCAGTTCTTC | CASSWDRGGEQFF
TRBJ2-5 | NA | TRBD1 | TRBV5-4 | TGTGCCAGCAGCGCGCCGGGACAGGGGGCAGGGACCCAGTACTTC | CASSAPGQGAGTQYF
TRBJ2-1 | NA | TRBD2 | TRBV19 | TGTGCCAGTAGTGTCCTAGCGGGGGCGGGGTACAATGAGCAGTTCTTC | CASSVLAGAGYNEQFF
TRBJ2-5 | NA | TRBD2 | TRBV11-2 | TGTGCCAGCAGCTTAGAAGGTGGTAGCGGGGAGAAAGAGACCCAGTACTTC | CASSLEGGSGEKETQYF
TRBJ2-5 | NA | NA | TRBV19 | TGTGCCAGTAGGGTACAGGGTGTACAAGAGACCCAGTACTTC | CASRVQGVQETQYF
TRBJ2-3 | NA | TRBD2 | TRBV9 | TGTGCCAGCAGCCATCAAGTTGCGGGAGGTCCAGATACGCAGTATTTT | CASSHQVAGGPDTQYF
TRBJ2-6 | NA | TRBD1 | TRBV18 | TGTGCCAGCTCACGAGGGACAGGGTCCGGGGCCAACGTCCTGACTTTC | CASSRGTGSGANVLTF
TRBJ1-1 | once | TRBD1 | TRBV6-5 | TGTGCCAGCAGTGCCCGACAGGGGGCGGACACTGAAGCTTTCTTT | CASSARQGADTEAFF
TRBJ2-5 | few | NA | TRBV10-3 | TGTGCCATCAGTGCAGTCCCTACCCTACCCCTTGTCGAAGAGACCCAGTACTTC | CAISAVPTLPLVEETQYF
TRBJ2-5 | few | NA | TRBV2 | TGTGCCAGCAGTGTTATGGGACTGGGCGAGACCCAGTACTTC | CASSVMGLGETQYF
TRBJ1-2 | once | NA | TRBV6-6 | TGTGCCAGCAGTCCCGCAGGTAGTGCCAACTATGGCTACACCTTC | CASSPAGSANYGYTF
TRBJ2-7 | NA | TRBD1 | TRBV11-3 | TGTGCCAGCAGCTTGATAGGACAGGGTTCCGACGAGCAGTACTTC | CASSLIGQGSDEQYF
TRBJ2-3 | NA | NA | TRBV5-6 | TGTGCCAGCAGCTTGGCATCAGATACGCAGTATTTT | CASSLASDTQYF
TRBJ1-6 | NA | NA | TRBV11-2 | TGTGCCAGCAGCTTAGATCTCGGGAGCTCCTATAATTCACCCCTCCACTTT | CASSLDLGSSYNSPLHF
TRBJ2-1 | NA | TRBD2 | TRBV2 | TGTGCCAGCAGGGGACTAGCGGGGGTCTACAATGAGCAGTTCTTC | CASRGLAGVYNEQFF
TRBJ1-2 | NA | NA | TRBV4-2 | TGTGCCAGCAGCCAAGTTCCGTCTAACTATGGCTACACCTTC | CASSQVPSNYGYTF
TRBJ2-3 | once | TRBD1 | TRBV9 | TGTGCCGGCAGCGCCCTCGGACAGGGCCCAGATACGCAGTATTTT | CAGSALGQGPDTQYF
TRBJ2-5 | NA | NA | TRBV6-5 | TGTGCCAGCAGCGTCACAGGGGAGGGAGAGACCCAGTACTTC | CASSVTGEGETQYF
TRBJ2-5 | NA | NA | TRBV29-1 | TGCAGCGCTATACCGGGCCATACTAAGGAGACCCAGTACTTC | CSAIPGHTKETQYF
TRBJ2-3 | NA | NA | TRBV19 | TGTGCCAGTAGTATTGGGTTTGGGAGAAGGAGCACAGATACGCAGTATTTT | CASSIGFGRRSTDTQYF
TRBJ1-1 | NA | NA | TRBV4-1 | TGCGCCAGCAGCCAGACCCCCGGAGGGACGGTCAACATTGCTTTCTTT | CASSQTPGGTVNIAFF
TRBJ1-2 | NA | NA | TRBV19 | TGTGCCAGTAGTATTAGACGGGACTTAAACTATGGCTACACCTTC | CASSIRRDLNYGYTF
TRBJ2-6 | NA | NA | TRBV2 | TGTGCCAGCATGGGGGGACCCTCTGGGGCCAACGTCCTGACTTTC | CASMGGPSGANVLTF
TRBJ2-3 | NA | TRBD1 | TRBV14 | TGTGCCAGCAGCCAGGACAGGGCCTCCGCGGGGACCTCCACAGATACGCAGTATTTT | CASSQDRASAGTSTDTQYF
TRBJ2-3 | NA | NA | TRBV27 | TGTGCCAGCAGACACAGGGAGACTAGCACAGATACGCAGTATTTT | CASRHRETSTDTQYF
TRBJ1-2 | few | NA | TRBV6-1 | TGTGCCAGCAGTCCCGACAGCAACTATGGCTACACCTTC | CASSPDSNYGYTF
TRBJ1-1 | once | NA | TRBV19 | TGTGCCAGTAGTATAGACCCCCGACCGACGAACACTGAAGCTTTCTTT | CASSIDPRPTNTEAFF
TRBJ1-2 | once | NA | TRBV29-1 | TGCAGCGTCGAACAGGGAGGGAGCTATGGCTACACCTTC | CSVEQGGSYGYTF
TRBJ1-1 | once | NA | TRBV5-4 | TGTGCCAGCAGTCCGGACAGAGGAGGCCGGTACACTGAAGCTTTCTTT | CASSPDRGGRYTEAFF